These T cell receptor beta chains were read from a single sample in a study of T cell responses to AZD1222 COVID-19 vaccine. TCRdb's table, derived via immunoSEQ multiplex PCR, lists solely in-frame clones and lacks some. The sample shows around 200,000 clones, around 90% of them seen only once. The material sequenced was peripheral blood, taken on day 0 of AZD1222 vaccination. All receptors derive from an adult in good health. Both conserved end residues are part of each CDR3. The D gene is left open where the match is weak. Where a row states a size, it is once, few, many or the class of an expanded clone; other rows omit it.

j_call v_call clone_size d_call cdr3_aa cdr3_nt
TRBJ1-5 TRBV5-1 - TRBD1 CASSFGQGDQPQHF TGCGCCAGCAGCTTCGGACAGGGCGATCAGCCCCAGCATTTT
TRBJ1-4 TRBV7-9 - - CASSGVAGDNEKLFF TGTGCCAGCAGCGGGGTGGCAGGGGATAATGAAAAACTGTTTTTT
TRBJ2-4 TRBV4-1 - - CASSQPIWGRGIQYF TGCGCCAGCAGCCAACCAATTTGGGGGCGCGGCATTCAGTACTTC
TRBJ1-4 TRBV9 - TRBD1 CATSRGDRASTNEKLFF TGTGCCACCTCTAGGGGGGACAGGGCCTCAACTAATGAAAAACTGTTTTTT
TRBJ1-5 TRBV10-3 - - CAISDGQGRIGQPQHF TGTGCCATCAGTGACGGGCAGGGTAGGATCGGTCAGCCCCAGCATTTT
TRBJ2-7 TRBV5-8 - TRBD2 CASSLGLAGGMNEQYF TGTGCCAGCAGCTTGGGACTAGCGGGGGGGATGAACGAGCAGTACTTC
TRBJ1-6 TRBV28 - TRBD1 CASNWRGHDSPLHF TGTGCCAGCAACTGGAGGGGGCATGATTCACCCCTCCACTTT
TRBJ2-4 TRBV18 - - CASSPFRTAKNIQYF TGTGCCAGCTCACCATTTAGGACCGCCAAAAACATTCAGTACTTC
TRBJ1-1 TRBV6-5 - TRBD1 CASSLGQRNTEAFF TGTGCCAGCAGTTTGGGACAGAGGAACACTGAAGCTTTCTTT
TRBJ2-1 TRBV27 - TRBD2 CATRGTGGVYNEQFF TGTGCCACGAGGGGAACGGGAGGGGTTTACAATGAGCAGTTCTTC
TRBJ1-1 TRBV12-5 - TRBD1 CASGITGDTEAFF TGTGCTAGTGGTATTACAGGGGACACTGAAGCTTTCTTT
TRBJ1-1 TRBV9 - TRBD1 CASSGRQGNTEAFF TGTGCCAGCAGCGGCCGACAGGGAAACACTGAAGCTTTCTTT
TRBJ2-3 TRBV5-4 - TRBD1 CASSRRQGRGTDTQYF TGTGCCAGCAGCCGAAGACAGGGTCGGGGCACAGATACGCAGTATTTT
TRBJ1-1 TRBV15 few - CATSRDGGPNTEAFF TGTGCCACCAGCAGAGATGGGGGCCCGAACACTGAAGCTTTCTTT
TRBJ2-2 TRBV9 - - CASSVWNTGELFF TGTGCCAGCAGCGTATGGAACACCGGGGAGCTGTTTTTT
TRBJ1-4 TRBV9 - TRBD1 CASSVEGASSEKLFF TGTGCCAGCAGCGTAGAGGGGGCAAGTAGTGAAAAACTGTTTTTT
TRBJ1-3 TRBV5-6 - TRBD1 CASSPDRVGNTIYF TGTGCCAGCAGCCCCGACAGGGTGGGGAACACCATATATTTT
TRBJ2-7 TRBV19 - - CASSSGFYEQYF TGTGCCAGTAGTTCAGGGTTCTACGAGCAGTACTTC
TRBJ1-4 TRBV19 - - CASSRTPSNEKLFF TGTGCCAGTAGCCGGACACCCAGTAATGAAAAACTGTTTTTT
TRBJ2-7 TRBV11-2 - TRBD1 CASRGPGQGAYEQYF TGTGCCAGCAGGGGCCCGGGACAGGGGGCCTACGAGCAGTACTTC
TRBJ1-1 TRBV6-4 - - CASSVAMNTEAFF TGTGCCAGCAGTGTAGCCATGAACACTGAAGCTTTCTTT
TRBJ1-2 TRBV27 - - CASSLSTGNYGYTF TGTGCCAGCAGTTTAAGTACAGGCAACTATGGCTACACCTTC
TRBJ2-3 TRBV9 once TRBD1 CASSVDWTGAGGTQYF TGTGCCAGCAGCGTGGACTGGACAGGAGCAGGGGGTACGCAGTATTTT
TRBJ1-6 TRBV2 - TRBD1 CASRDRGSPLHF TGTGCCAGCAGGGACAGGGGCTCACCCCTCCACTTT
TRBJ1-5 TRBV9 - - CASSVGSGNQPQHF TGTGCCAGCAGCGTAGGCAGCGGCAATCAGCCCCAGCATTTT
TRBJ2-1 TRBV18 - TRBD2 CASSPRLATSYNEQFF TGTGCCAGCTCACCAAGACTAGCGACCTCCTACAATGAGCAGTTCTTC
TRBJ1-6 TRBV4-2 once - CASSRGVGDSPLHF TGTGCCAGCAGCCGTGGGGTTGGGGATTCACCCCTCCACTTT
TRBJ2-1 TRBV5-4 - TRBD1 CASSEGQGSYNEQFF TGTGCCAGCAGCGAAGGACAGGGGTCCTACAATGAGCAGTTCTTC
TRBJ1-4 TRBV19 - TRBD1 CASRNQEGAGEKLFF TGTGCCAGCCGGAACCAAGAGGGGGCGGGTGAAAAACTGTTTTTT
TRBJ1-5 TRBV15 - - CATSRVARGPGQPQHF TGTGCCACCAGCAGAGTCGCCAGGGGCCCGGGGCAGCCCCAGCATTTT
TRBJ2-1 TRBV19 - - CASAGFGNEQFF TGTGCCAGTGCCGGGTTCGGAAATGAGCAGTTCTTC